What follows are 27 T cell receptor beta chains derived from one specimen sequenced in a study of blood T cells in healthy people across ages. Primers used in a second PCR of about 6 to 12 cycles were a sample-barcoded 5' primer and a J-beta primer mix. TCRdb reprocessed the 5' RACE reads via MiXCR and lists one record per CDR3 protein. The sample has 1.5 million to 2 million distinct CDR3 sequences; 35% to 50% are singletons. Material: blood. The receptor set was obtained from a human donor in good health.

This clonotype was seen only a few times. The chain couples TRBV5-1 to TRBJ2-4, with 10 bases identical to TRBD2. The J call may be wrong; the DNA end is better matched by TRBJ2-7. Germline V gives CDR1 SGHRS, CDR2 YFSETQ. The CDR3 runs 18 residues. The CDR3 sequence is CASSLVPAGGLKPYEQYF. In DNA, the CDR3 is TGCGCCAGCAGCTTGGTTCCAGCGGGGGGGCTCAAACCCTACGAGCAGTACTTC.

The genes are TRBV5-6 and TRBJ2-1, with 7 bases identical to TRBD2. This CDR3 has 12 amino acids. J lost 8 bases, V lost 2 bases, and 1 base had no gene match. From germline, CDR1 is SGHDT and CDR2 YYEEEE. The CDR3 region is CASSFLADEQFF. Here the CDR3 DNA reads TGTGCCAGCAGCTTCCTAGCGGATGAGCAGTTCTTC.

As regards this clonotype: At one of its ends the junction is not consistent with the germline gene, which may arise from a read error. The chain carries TRBV10-3 and TRBJ2-1; the D is unclear. Per the germline V gene, CDR1 is ENHRY and CDR2 is SYGVKD. This CDR3 is 15 amino acids long. The CDR3 spells CAISALPTSYSEQFF. The CDR3 DNA sequence: TGTGCCATTAGTGCCCTACCGACTTCCTACAGTGAGCAGTTCTTC.

This chain uses TRBV18 with TRBJ1-2; tentative D call: TRBD1 (6 bases). CDR3 length equals 14 residues. From germline, CDR1 is KGHSH and CDR2 LQKENI. V dropped 4 bases and J dropped 2 bases, with 11 bases sitting between them. The CDR3 sequence: CASSLNRENYGYTF. In DNA, the CDR3 is TGTGCCAGCTCACTGAACAGGGAGAACTATGGCTACACCTTC. The full variable domain, completed using reference TRBV18 and TRBJ1-2, is NAGVMQNPRHLVRRRGQEARLRCSPMKGHSHVYWYRQLPEEGLKFMVYLQKENIIDESGMPKERFSAEFPKEGPSILRIQQVVRGDSAAYFCASSLNRENYGYTFGSGTRLTVV.

This chain joins TRBV7-2 and TRBJ2-1, with a tentative D call TRBD1 (5 bases). The CDR3 extends over 16 amino acids. V lost 5 bases to trimming and J lost 10 bases, with 24 bases between them. Germline assignment: CDR1 SGHTA and CDR2 FQGNSA. The CDR3 coding sequence is TGTGCCAGCAGCCTTCTTCCCGGGTCAGCAACAGGAGAGCAGTTCTTC. Its translation: CASSLLPGSATGEQFF.

V is TRBV12-3 or TRBV12-4 and J is TRBJ1-2; 9 bases align to TRBD1. The CDR3 consists of 15 residues. V was pared by 6 bases and J by 6 bases, with 11 bases of the junction left unmatched. CDR3 coding DNA: TGTGCCAGCAGCCTTACCCTCGGACAGGGGCATGGCTACACCTTC. Encoded protein: CASSLTLGQGHGYTF.

V and J are TRBV19 and TRBJ2-2; 7 bases line up with TRBD1. This CDR3 spans 12 amino acids. Germline assignment: CDR1 LNHDA and CDR2 SQIVND (reference sequence). V was clipped by 8 bases and J by 9 bases; unmatched bases: 6. For the CDR3, the DNA is TGTGCCAGTGGGCAGACAGGGTGGGAGCTGTTTTTT. Translation: CASGQTGWELFF.

V and J are TRBV27 and TRBJ2-7, with TRBD2 matching 8 bases. The J call may not be correct, given that the DNA end is closer to TRBJ2-5. Germline V lookup: CDR1 MNHEY, CDR2 SMNVEV (reference sequence). This CDR3 has 15 residues. Here the CDR3 DNA reads TGTGCCAGCAGTCAATCTAGGACTAGCTGGGAGACCCAGTACTTC. Protein: CASSQSRTSWETQYF.

This clonotype was observed a handful of times. DNA for the CDR3: TGCAGTGCTTCTCGGACAGGGGATCGCGTGGAGCAGTACTTC. This gives the protein CSASRTGDRVEQYF. This rearrangement joins TRBV20-1 to TRBJ2-4; the match to TRBD1 covers 9 bases. This CDR3 region has 14 residues. Per germline, CDR1 DFQATT and CDR2 SNEGSKA (reference sequence). V was pared by 5 bases and J by 13 bases, with 15 bases of the junction left unmatched.

The gene calls are TRBV7-9 and TRBJ1-6, with unresolved D. Trimming left V 4 bases short and J 7 bases short, with 8 bases between. Germline V gene sequence: CDR1 SEHNR, CDR2 FQNEAQ (reference sequence). CDR3 length equals 13 residues. This CDR3 reads CASSSTDNSPLHF. CDR3 bases: TGTGCCAGCAGCTCGACGGACAATTCACCCCTCCACTTT. Complete variable domain (other parts from reference TRBV7-9 and TRBJ1-6): DTGVSQNPRHKITKRGQNVTFRCDPISEHNRLYWYRQTLGQGPEFLTYFQNEAQLEKSRLLSDRFSAERPKGSFSTLEIQRTEQGDSAMYLCASSSTDNSPLHFGNGTRLTVT.

As concerns this clonotype: Being one base from a much bigger clone, this may be a read error. The gene calls are TRBV10-3 and TRBJ2-7, with TRBD1 as a possible D gene (5 bases). Germline CDR1 and CDR2: ENHRY and SYGVKD. The CDR3 contains 14 residues. The DNA for the CDR3 is TGTACCATCAGCCAGGGAATTCCCAACTACGAGCAGTACTTC. Translating it yields CTISQGIPNYEQYF.

This clonotype turned up a few times. At one boundary the junction diverges from the germline segment, which might be a read error. This chain connects TRBV9 to TRBJ1-6; D is unresolved. This CDR3 contains 17 residues. Germline assignment: CDR1 SGDLS and CDR2 YYNGEE. CDR3 protein: CASSVEPVASYNSPLHF. For the CDR3, the DNA is TGTGCCAGCAGCGTCGAGCCAGTAGCCTCCTACAATTCACCCCTCCACTTT.

The chain couples TRBV15 to TRBJ1-2, with D hard to call. Looked up from germline, CDR1 is LNHNV and CDR2 is YYDKDF (reference sequence). V lost 0 bases and J lost 4, with 9 bases in between. The CDR3 has 14 residues. The CDR3 spells CATSRDSGFYGYTF. The CDR3 DNA follows: TGTGCCACCAGCAGAGATTCGGGGTTCTATGGCTACACCTTC.

The gene calls are TRBV7-9 and TRBJ2-5, with D possibly matching TRBD2 (5 bases). The CDR3 runs to 12 residues. Germline CDR1 is SEHNR and CDR2 is FQNEAQ (reference sequence). V dropped 4 bases and J dropped 7 bases, with 10 bases sitting between them. The CDR3 DNA reads as TGTGCCAGCAGCTCTGGAGGCGGGACCCAGTACTTC. Translated: CASSSGGGTQYF.

This chain links TRBV15 with TRBJ2-5; 14 bases match TRBD2. Germline V gene lookup returns CDR1 LNHNV and CDR2 YYDKDF (reference sequence). Trimming cost V 3 bases and J 10 bases; bases outside gene matches: 4. The CDR3 runs 14 residues. For the CDR3, the DNA is TGTGCCACCAGCAGGCGGACTAGCGGGGGGAGCCAGTACTTC. It encodes CATSRRTSGGSQYF.

This clonotype was picked up a small number of times. The gene calls are TRBV6-1 and TRBJ2-5; tentatively, D is TRBD1 (6 bases). CDR3 size: 12 residues. V lost 7 bases to trimming and J lost 2 bases, with 8 bases between them. From germline, CDR1 is MNHNS and CDR2 SASEGT. The CDR3 region has the DNA TGTGCCAGCATCACAGGGCAAGAGACCCAGTACTTC. The encoded protein is CASITGQETQYF.

This clonotype was detected many times. The chain has TRBV4-3 and TRBJ1-2; 8 bases map to TRBD1. The germline CDR1 and CDR2 sequences are LGHNA and YSLEER. After removal of 4 bases from V and 3 bases from J, the junction contained 10 bases not matched to a gene. CDR3 size: 16 residues. The CDR3 sequence is CASSLDWGQVYYGYTF. DNA for the CDR3: TGCGCCAGCAGCCTAGACTGGGGACAGGTCTACTATGGCTACACCTTC.

The chain recombines TRBV12-5 with TRBJ2-6, with D uncertain. Trimming left V 2 bases short and J 2 bases short, with 4 bases between. The CDR3 has 14 residues. The germline V gene encodes CDR1 LGHNT and CDR2 FRNRAP. As DNA, the CDR3 is TGTGCTAGTGGTTTGTACCCTGGGGCCAACGTCCTGACTTTC. It specifies CASGLYPGANVLTF.

The rearrangement joins TRBV4-3 to TRBJ2-3, with a tentative D call TRBD2 (7 bases). Germline V gene data show CDR1 as LGHNA and CDR2 as YSLEER. The length of the CDR3 is 17 residues. V was pared by 1 base and J by 4 bases, with 18 bases between. For the CDR3, the DNA is TGCGCCAGCAGCCAAGGTGGCGGGGGCCCCGTCGCAGATACGCAGTATTTT. It codes for CASSQGGGGPVADTQYF.

A few counts support this clonotype. The chain carries TRBV29-1 and TRBJ2-7, with a possible D match to TRBD1 (5 bases). CDR3 length equals 11 residues. Germline assignment: CDR1 SQVTM and CDR2 ANQGSEA. Written as DNA, the CDR3 is TGCTACCTCGACAGCTCCTACGAGCAGTACTTC. Translating it yields CYLDSSYEQYF.

The chain carries TRBV7-9 and TRBJ1-4; 11 positions match TRBD1. The CDR3 has 18 residues. The V gene's germline CDR1 is SEHNR and CDR2 FQNEAQ (reference sequence). The V and J ends lost 3 bases and 4 bases, in that order; junction bases with no gene match: 10. Here the CDR3 reads CASSFGRDRGGFNEKLFF. CDR3 sequence (DNA): TGTGCCAGCAGCTTCGGCCGGGACAGGGGGGGATTTAATGAAAAACTGTTTTTT.

This clonotype was seen a handful of times. V and J are TRBV4-2 and TRBJ2-4; D might be TRBD2 (5 bases). The closer fit of TRBJ2-5 to the DNA end suggests the J call may be wrong. CDR3 size: 14 residues. Germline V CDR1 and CDR2: LGHNA, YNFKEQ. DNA of the CDR3: TGTGCCAACCACACTCGGGATCTTGGAGAGACCCAGTACTTC. Translation gives CANHTRDLGETQYF.

The J gene is TRBJ2-1, the V gene TRBV12-3 or TRBV12-4; TRBD2 agrees at 12 bases. The length of the CDR3 is 17 residues. Trimming cost V 4 bases and J 3 bases; bases outside gene matches: 7. In nucleotides, the CDR3 is TGTGCCAGCAGTTCTACTAGCGGGGGGCTAATCTACAATGAGCAGTTCTTC. Translating it yields CASSSTSGGLIYNEQFF.

This clonotype was observed a single time. The V gene is TRBV7-8, the J gene TRBJ2-7; TRBD1 matches at 10 bases. The CDR3 is 16 amino acids. Germline CDR1 SGHVS, CDR2 FQNEAQ. The V segment lost 5 bases and the J segment 3 bases; nucleotides outside the gene matches: 10. CDR3 protein: CASSTDHGQGGYEQYF. The CDR3 nucleotides read TGTGCCAGCAGCACCGACCATGGACAGGGGGGCTACGAGCAGTACTTC.

There are a few counts of this clonotype. CDR3 nucleotide sequence: TGTGCCAGCAGGCGGGACAGCTTTAGCACAGATACGCAGTATTTT. Residues: CASRRDSFSTDTQYF. The chain links TRBV12-3 or TRBV12-4 to TRBJ2-3; TRBD1 might be the D (7 bases). The CDR3 runs 15 residues. The V end was cut by 6 bases, the J end by 0 bases, with 13 bases between.

Turning to this clonotype: Just one base apart from a much larger clone, this may be a read error. The rearrangement links TRBV6-1 to TRBJ1-4; D gene ambiguous. The CDR3 consists of 15 residues. Germline V gene lookup returns CDR1 MNHNS and CDR2 SASEGT. CDR3 sequence: CASSSGPATNDKLFF. CDR3 nucleotides: TGTGCCAGCAGCTCCGGACCAGCAACTAATGATAAACTGTTTTTT.

This clonotype was seen only a few times. The chain combines TRBV6-1 with TRBJ1-1; maybe TRBD1 (5 bases). Germline-derived CDR1 and CDR2 are MNHNS and SASEGT. Trimming removed 2 bases at V and 8 bases at J, with 6 bases between. The CDR3 has 11 residues. CDR3 sequence: CASSEKGEAFF. DNA of the CDR3: TGTGCCAGCAGTGAAAAGGGGGAAGCTTTCTTT.